This T cell receptor (beta chain) was recovered during a study of blood T cell repertoires in COVID-19. Study details: The cDNA or gDNA used as material had been derived from T cells, B-cell-depleted T cells, or PBMCs.

The assay was immunoSEQ multiplex PCR, and TCRdb's table has in-frame clones only and misses some. The sample contains roughly 300,000 clones, about nine tenths of which appear only once. This clone was seen a single time. The specimen sequenced was peripheral blood. The TCR comes from a woman younger than 45 with COVID-19, enrolled during active disease.

Here the CDR3 reads CASSQGTPGGNSPLHF. CDR3 sequence (DNA): TGCGCCAGCAGCCAAGGGACTCCCGGCGGGAATTCACCCCTCCACTTT. The chain uses TRBV4-3 and TRBJ1-6; no clear D. Trimming stripped 1 base from V and 7 bases from J, with 14 bases between. The CDR3 contains 16 residues. Germline V gives CDR1 LGHNA, CDR2 YSLEER.